These 5 T cell receptor beta chains came from one sample sequenced in a study of T cell changes during pregnancy in multiple sclerosis. The method was immunoSEQ multiplex PCR; TCRdb's version includes in-frame clones alone and lacks a portion of them. This table has tens of thousands of clones, just over 90% appearing once. Sample: peripheral blood, taken in the first trimester of pregnancy. The receptors derive from a female donor in good health, enrolled as a control in a pregnancy study.

The chain has TRBV28 and TRBJ2-7, with no clear D. The V end lost 3 bases, the J end lost 2 bases, and 20 bases lay between the germline ends. CDR1 and CDR2 from the germline V gene are MDHEN and SYDVKM. The CDR3 is 17 amino acids. The CDR3 DNA follows: TGTGCCAGCAGTTTCCCCAACCAGAAGCGCGTTACCTACGAGCAGTACTTC. Translating gives CASSFPNQKRVTYEQYF.

Only one count was recorded for this clone. J is TRBJ2-3 and V is TRBV7-2; no definite D call. This CDR3 is built from 14 residues. Trimming took 3 bases from V and 0 from J, leaving 7 bases between them. Germline CDR1 is SGHTA and CDR2 is FQGNSA. This CDR3 is CASSFQKSTDTQYF. The CDR3 DNA sequence: TGTGCCAGCAGCTTCCAGAAAAGCACAGATACGCAGTATTTT.

The V and J genes are TRBV5-1 and TRBJ2-5; 7 bases agree with TRBD2. CDR3 length equals 12 residues. Per the germline V gene, CDR1 is SGHRS and CDR2 is YFSETQ. The V segment lost 4 bases and the J segment 5 bases; nucleotides outside the gene matches: 2. CDR3 DNA sequence: TGCGCCAGCAGCGCGGGAGTTGAGACCCAGTACTTC. Translating it yields CASSAGVETQYF. The full variable domain, with the rest looked up from reference TRBV5-1 and TRBJ2-5, is KAGVTQTPRYLIKTRGQQVTLSCSPISGHRSVSWYQQTPGQGLQFLFEYFSETQRNKGNFPGRFSGRQFSNSRSEMNVSTLELGDSALYLCASSAGVETQYFGPGTRLLVL.

The chain has TRBV6-5 and TRBJ1-1, with D perhaps matching TRBD1 (5 bases). V was shortened by 7 bases and J by 7 bases, with 19 bases between the two germline ends. CDR3 length equals 14 residues. Germline assignment: CDR1 MNHEY and CDR2 SVGAGI. The CDR3, as DNA: TGTGCCAGCAAAGCTGACCAGGGTGACAGTGAAGCTTTCTTT. Encoded protein: CASKADQGDSEAFF.

This CDR3 reads CASSGTGFRVPYEQYF. The CDR3 bases are TGCGCCAGCAGCGGGACAGGGTTTCGCGTACCATACGAGCAGTACTTC. The chain joins TRBV5-1 to TRBJ2-7; TRBD1 agrees at 9 bases. The germline V gene has CDR1 SGHRS and CDR2 YFSETQ. The V segment lost 4 bases and the J segment 4 bases; nucleotides outside the gene matches: 12. The CDR3 runs 16 residues.